Given below is one T cell receptor (beta chain) in context. The antigen is not known. The data were obtained in a study of cytomegalovirus exposure and HLA in healthy donors. Overall study findings and caveats: TRBV6-2, TRBV6-3 and some other V segments were excluded as indistinguishable. A later analysis showed that HLA-associated TCR beta chains had undergone more clonal expansion than equally common others. In a later analysis, several top co-occurrence clusters appeared linked to parvovirus B19, influenza, CMV and Epstein-Barr virus.

Amplification used 60 Vbeta primers and 13 Jbeta primers. Generated by immunoSEQ multiplex PCR, the TCRdb table keeps only in-frame clones and is missing some. The data contain about 120,000 clones, about 80% of them singletons. V lost 5 bases and J lost 4, with 17 bases in between. The CDR3 contains 15 residues. Germline V gene data show CDR1 as SEHNR and CDR2 as FQNEAQ (reference sequence). Among the donors, all were healthy bone marrow donors. The sample comprised PBMCs. This chain links TRBV7-9 with TRBJ1-1; no definite D call. The sequence was collected from a female donor in good health and CMV-seropositive. As DNA, the CDR3 is TGTGCCAGCAGCCGACTTGGAGCCCCGGGCACTGAAGCTTTCTTT. It encodes CASSRLGAPGTEAFF. The variable domain in full, with the rest retrieved from reference TRBV7-9 and TRBJ1-1, is DTGVSQNPRHKITKRGQNVTFRCDPISEHNRLYWYRQTLGQGPEFLTYFQNEAQLEKSRLLSDRFSAERPKGSFSTLEIQRTEQGDSAMYLCASSRLGAPGTEAFFGQGTRLTVV.